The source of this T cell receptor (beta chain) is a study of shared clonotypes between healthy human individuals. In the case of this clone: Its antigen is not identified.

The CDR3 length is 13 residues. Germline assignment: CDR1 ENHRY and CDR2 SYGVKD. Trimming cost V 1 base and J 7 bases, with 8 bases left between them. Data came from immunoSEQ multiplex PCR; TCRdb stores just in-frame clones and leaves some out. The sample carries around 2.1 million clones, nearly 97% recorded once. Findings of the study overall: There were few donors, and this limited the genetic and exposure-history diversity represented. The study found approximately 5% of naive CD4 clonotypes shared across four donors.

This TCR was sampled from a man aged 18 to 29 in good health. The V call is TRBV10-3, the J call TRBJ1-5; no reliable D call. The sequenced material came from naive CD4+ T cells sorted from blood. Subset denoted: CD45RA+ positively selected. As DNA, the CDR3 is TGTGCCATCAGTGAGTACAACAAGCAGCCCCAGCATTTT. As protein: CAISEYNKQPQHF.